The T cell receptor beta chain under discussion was sequenced for a study of CD8 T cells in Susac syndrome. Random hexamers were used to reverse transcribe roughly 0.45 to 1 ug of RNA. TCRdb ran MiXCR on the immunoSEQ multiplex PCR reads and lists one entry per CDR3 protein. This sample yields 130,000 or so distinct CDR3 sequences, of which around 90% are seen a single time; around 0.25% belongs to the top ten. CD8+ and CD4+ T cells were negatively isolated; TEMRA cells were FACS-enriched. In germline, CDR1 is GTSNPN, CDR2 SVGIG (reference sequence). The CDR3 has 14 amino acids. Trimming cost V 2 bases and J 4 bases, with 15 bases left between them.

This chain joins TRBV30 and TRBJ2-7, with D unclear. The receptor was derived from a human donor with multiple sclerosis. Source material: CD8+ T cells from PBMCs. The CDR3 protein is CAWSLSAKEYEQYF. For the CDR3, the DNA is TGTGCCTGGAGTCTCTCCGCGAAGGAATACGAGCAGTACTTC.